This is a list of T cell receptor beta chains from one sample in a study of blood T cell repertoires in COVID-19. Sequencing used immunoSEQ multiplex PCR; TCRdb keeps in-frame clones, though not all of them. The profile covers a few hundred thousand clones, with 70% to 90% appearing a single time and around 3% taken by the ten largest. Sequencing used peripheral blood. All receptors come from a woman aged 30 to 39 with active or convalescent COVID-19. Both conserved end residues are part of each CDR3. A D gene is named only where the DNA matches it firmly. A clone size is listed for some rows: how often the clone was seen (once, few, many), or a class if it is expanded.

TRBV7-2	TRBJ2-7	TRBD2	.	TGTGCCAGCAGCGGACTAGCGGGGAACTACGAGCAGTACTTC	CASSGLAGNYEQYF
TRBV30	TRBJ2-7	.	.	TGTGCCTGGAGTGTGAGAAGGAGCTCCTACGAGCAGTACTTC	CAWSVRRSSYEQYF
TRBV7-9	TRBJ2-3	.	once	TGTGCCAGCAGCCCTGATAAACGGTTATCAGATACGCAGTATTTT	CASSPDKRLSDTQYF
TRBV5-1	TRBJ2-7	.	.	TGCGCCAGCAGCTTGCGGGAGGGGGCACGGGAGCAGTACTTC	CASSLREGAREQYF
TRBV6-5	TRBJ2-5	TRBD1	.	TGTGCCAGCAGGCGACAGGGGAGGGAGACCCAGTACTTC	CASRRQGRETQYF
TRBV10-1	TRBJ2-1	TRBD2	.	TGCGCCAGCAGCCCAATAGCGGGGGGCTTGAATGAGCAGTTCTTC	CASSPIAGGLNEQFF
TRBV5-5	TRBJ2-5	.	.	TGTGCCAGCAGCCTAAGACAGTCGATCCCAGAGACCCAGTACTTC	CASSLRQSIPETQYF
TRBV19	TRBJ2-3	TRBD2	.	TGTGCCAGTAGTACATCCCGGACTAGCGGGGCGCACACAGATACGCAGTATTTT	CASSTSRTSGAHTDTQYF
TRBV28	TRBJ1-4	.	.	TGTGCCAGCAGTTTTCATTCGGGGGGGGCGGCTAATGAAAAACTGTTTTTT	CASSFHSGGAANEKLFF
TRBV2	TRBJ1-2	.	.	TGTGCCAGCAGGCCGCGGGGGCCTAACTATGGCTACACCTTC	CASRPRGPNYGYTF
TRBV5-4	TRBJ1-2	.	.	TGTGCCAGCAGCTTAACAGCTAACTATGGCTACACCTTC	CASSLTANYGYTF
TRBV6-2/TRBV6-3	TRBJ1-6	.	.	TGTGCCAGCAGTAAGAGCTCTTATAATTCACCCCTCCACTTT	CASSKSSYNSPLHF
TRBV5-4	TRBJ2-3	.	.	TGTGCCAGCAGCTTATTACAGGGCGAAGATACGCAGTATTTT	CASSLLQGEDTQYF
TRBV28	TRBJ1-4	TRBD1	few	TGTGCCAGCAGTTTGACAGGGGGATATAGTGAAAAACTGTTTTTT	CASSLTGGYSEKLFF
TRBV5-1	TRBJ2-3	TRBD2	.	TGCGCCAGCAGCCGAACCGTACTAAGGACTAGCGGGGGCCTTACAGATACGCAGTATTTT	CASSRTVLRTSGGLTDTQYF
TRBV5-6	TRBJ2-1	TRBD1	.	TGTGCCAGCAGCTTGGTGGGACAGGGAGGGAATGAGCAGTTCTTC	CASSLVGQGGNEQFF
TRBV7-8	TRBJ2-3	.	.	TGTGCCAGCAGCCCCCTATGGGACTTTACGAATACGCAGTATTTT	CASSPLWDFTNTQYF
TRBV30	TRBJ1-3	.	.	TGTGCCTGGAGGAGAATTCCTGGAAACACCATATATTTT	CAWRRIPGNTIYF
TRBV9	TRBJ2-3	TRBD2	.	TGTGCCAGCAGCGTAGTGCCTAGCGGGGGAGGGGATACGCAGTATTTT	CASSVVPSGGGDTQYF
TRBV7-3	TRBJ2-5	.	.	TGTGCCAGCAGCTTAGTCGGGGGACAAGAGACCCAGTACTTC	CASSLVGGQETQYF
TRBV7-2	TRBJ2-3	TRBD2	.	TGTGCCAGCAGCCCTCGCGGACTAGCGGGGGTAGATACGCAGTATTTT	CASSPRGLAGVDTQYF
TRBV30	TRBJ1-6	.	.	TGTGCCTGGAGCGGGGAGGGGACCTGGGGGACCCTCCACTTT	CAWSGEGTWGTLHF
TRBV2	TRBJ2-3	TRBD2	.	TGTGCCAGCCAGCGGGGGGTGCCAGATACGCAGTATTTT	CASQRGVPDTQYF
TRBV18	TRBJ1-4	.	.	TGTGCCAGCTCACCACGGGGGCAAGCCTTTGCAACTAATGAAAAACTGTTTTTT	CASSPRGQAFATNEKLFF
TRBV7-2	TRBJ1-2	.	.	TGTGCCAGCAGCTTAGGGGCAGCATCCTATGGCTACACCTTC	CASSLGAASYGYTF
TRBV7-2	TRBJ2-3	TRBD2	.	TGTGCCAGCAGCTTAACTAGCGGGGGGGCACGGGATACGCAGTATTTT	CASSLTSGGARDTQYF
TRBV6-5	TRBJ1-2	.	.	TGTGCCAGCAGTTACTCCATGTGGGCGCGGGAGGGTGGCTACACCTTC	CASSYSMWAREGGYTF
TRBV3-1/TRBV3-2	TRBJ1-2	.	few	TGTGCCAGCAGCCAGGGAGGGGACTGGAAGGATGGCTACACCTTC	CASSQGGDWKDGYTF
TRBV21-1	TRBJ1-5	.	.	TGTGCCAGTGGGCGGGGGTCCAATCAGCCCCAGCATTTT	CASGRGSNQPQHF
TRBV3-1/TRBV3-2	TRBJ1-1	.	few	TGTGCCAGCAGCCCCCATGACAGGAACACTGAAGCTTTCTTT	CASSPHDRNTEAFF
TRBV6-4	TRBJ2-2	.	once	TGTGCCAGCAGTGACTCCCCTACTGGGGAGCTGTTTTTT	CASSDSPTGELFF
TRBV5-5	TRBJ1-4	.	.	TGTGCCAGCAGCTTGGACGGTGCTTGGTTGGAAAAACTGTTTTTT	CASSLDGAWLEKLFF
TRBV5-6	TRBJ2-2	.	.	TGTGCCAGCAGCCCGGTCGGGGGACCGAACACCGGGGAGCTGTTTTTT	CASSPVGGPNTGELFF
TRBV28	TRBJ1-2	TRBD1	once	TGTGCCAGCAGTTCAGGGGGTCTCGACTATGGCTACACCTTC	CASSSGGLDYGYTF
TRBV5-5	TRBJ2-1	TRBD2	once	TGTGCCAGCAGCTTGGGGGGGAGGACTAGCGGGAATGAGCAGTTCTTC	CASSLGGRTSGNEQFF
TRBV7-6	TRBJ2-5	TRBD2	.	TGTGCCAGCAGCCTCGGACTAGCGGGGGGGTTCCGTCAAGAGACCCAGTACTTC	CASSLGLAGGFRQETQYF
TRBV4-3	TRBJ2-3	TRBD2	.	TGCGCCAGCAGCCAGGGGACTAGCAGCTATACGCAGTATTTT	CASSQGTSSYTQYF
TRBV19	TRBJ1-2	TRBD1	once	TGTGCCAGTAGTATGGGAGGGACAGGGAATGGCTACACCTTC	CASSMGGTGNGYTF
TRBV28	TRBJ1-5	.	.	TGTGCCAGCAGTTTACCTGGACAAAGCAATCAGCCCCAGCATTTT	CASSLPGQSNQPQHF
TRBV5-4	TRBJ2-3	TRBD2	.	TGTGCCAGCAGCTTGGTGGGGACTAGCGGGGGGACAGATACGCAGTATTTT	CASSLVGTSGGTDTQYF
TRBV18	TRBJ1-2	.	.	TGTGCCAGCTCACCTAATTCCAGGGCCCCCTATGGCTACACCTTC	CASSPNSRAPYGYTF
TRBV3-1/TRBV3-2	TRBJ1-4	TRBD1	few	TGTGCCAGCAGCCTAGGGGGCGAAAAACTGTTTTTT	CASSLGGEKLFF
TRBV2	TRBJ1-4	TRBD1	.	TGTGCCAGCAGTGTCGACAGGGACGAAGTAAATGAAAAACTGTTTTTT	CASSVDRDEVNEKLFF
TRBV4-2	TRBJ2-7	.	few	TGTGCCAGCAGCCAAGGCATAGTAGACGAGCAGTACTTC	CASSQGIVDEQYF
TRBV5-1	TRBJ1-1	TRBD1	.	TGCGCCAGCAGCGCCCAGGGACAGGGCCACACTGAAGCTTTCTTT	CASSAQGQGHTEAFF
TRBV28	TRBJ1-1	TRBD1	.	TGTGCCAGCAGTATGATGCACGGGACAGGTTACTTGTCGGTTTTCTTT	CASSMMHGTGYLSVFF
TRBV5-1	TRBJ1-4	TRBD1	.	TGCGCCAGCAGCTTTCCGGGACAGGGCGATGAAAAACTGTTTTTT	CASSFPGQGDEKLFF
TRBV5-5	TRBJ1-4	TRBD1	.	TGTGCCAGCAGCTTGGTTTCAGGGGGCAGGGTTAATGAAAAACTGTTTTTT	CASSLVSGGRVNEKLFF
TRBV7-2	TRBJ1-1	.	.	TGTGCCAGCAGCTTAGCACGGGGCACTGAAGCTTTCTTT	CASSLARGTEAFF
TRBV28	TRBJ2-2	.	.	TGTGCCAGCAGTTTACCAGGGGTTAACGGGGAGCTGTTTTTT	CASSLPGVNGELFF
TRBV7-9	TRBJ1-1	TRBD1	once	TGTGCCAGCAGCCTCGGGACAGGGGAAGCTTTCTTT	CASSLGTGEAFF
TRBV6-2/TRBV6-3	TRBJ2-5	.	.	TGTGCCAGCAGTAATTCACAAGAGGGAGAGACCCAGTACTTC	CASSNSQEGETQYF
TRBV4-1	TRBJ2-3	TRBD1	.	TGCGCCAGCAGCACCCGACAGGGAGCCCCCACAGATACGCAGTATTTT	CASSTRQGAPTDTQYF
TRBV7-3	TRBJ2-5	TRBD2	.	TGTGCCAGCAGCGCCGCGGGGGGACAAGAGACCCAGTACTTC	CASSAAGGQETQYF
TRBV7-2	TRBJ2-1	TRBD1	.	TGTGCCAGCAGCCTGGGACAGGGGGCTTCTGAGCAGTTCTTC	CASSLGQGASEQFF
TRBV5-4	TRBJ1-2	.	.	TGTGCCAGCAGCGTGGACGCGTCGGGCTATGGCTACACCTTC	CASSVDASGYGYTF
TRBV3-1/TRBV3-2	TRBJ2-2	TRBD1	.	TGTGCCAGCGCCAGGGGGCTTGGCGGGGAGCTGTTTTTT	CASARGLGGELFF
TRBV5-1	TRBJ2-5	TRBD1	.	TGCGCCAGCAGCTTGGGGACAGGGGCGCAGACCCAGTACTTC	CASSLGTGAQTQYF
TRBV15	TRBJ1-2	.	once	TGTGCCACCAGCTTACGAACCAGCGGATACACCTTC	CATSLRTSGYTF
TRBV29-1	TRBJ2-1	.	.	TGCAGCGTTGAAGGACCGGAGGGGTCCTACAATGAGCAGTTCTTC	CSVEGPEGSYNEQFF